This T cell receptor beta chain appears in the sequencing data of a study of blood T cell repertoires in COVID-19. Study details: Acute-phase and convalescent COVID-19 samples originated in the United States, Italy and Spain. The cDNA or gDNA used as material had been derived from T cells, B-cell-depleted T cells, or PBMCs.

Enrolment of Seattle patients took place during active infection, and they were followed longitudinally. As processed by the authors: Reference gene primer amplification gave nucleated cell count estimates. This table comes from immunoSEQ multiplex PCR, and its TCRdb copy is limited to in-frame clones, with some not included. V and J calls and clone size are given by that table; D and trimming were obtained from the DNA. The table shows 150,000 to 200,000 clones, with more than 75% occurring only once. What was sequenced was peripheral blood. This receptor was obtained from a woman in her thirties or forties with COVID-19, enrolled during active disease.

The CDR3 bases are TGTGCCAGCAGCGTAGGTCCCCTAGCGAACATTCAGTACTTC. It translates to CASSVGPLANIQYF. V usage is TRBV9 and J usage is TRBJ2-4, with a possible D match to TRBD2 (6 bases). Germline CDR1 is SGDLS and CDR2 is YYNGEE. Trimming removed 0 bases at V and 7 bases at J, with 11 bases between. The CDR3 totals 14 residues. The full variable domain, in which reference TRBV9 and TRBJ2-4 provide the parts outside the CDR3, is DSGVTQTPKHLITATGQRVTLRCSPRSGDLSVYWYQQSLDQGLQFLIQYYNGEERAKGNILERFSAQQFPDLHSELNLSSLELGDSALYFCASSVGPLANIQYFGAGTRLSVL.